Shown below are 24 T cell receptor beta chains from a single sample sequenced in a study of monozygotic twins with cystic fibrosis. Some clones are missing from TCRdb's copy, which holds only in-frame ones; the method was immunoSEQ multiplex PCR. The sample shows some 32,000 clones, roughly nine tenths of them seen only once. The sample was blood. Receptor source: a girl aged 2-9 years with cystic fibrosis.

The V call is TRBV5-4, the J call TRBJ2-1; 9 nucleotides match TRBD2. J gave up 3 bases and V 0 bases, and 1 base lay outside the gene matches. Germline CDR1 SGHNT, CDR2 YYREEE (reference sequence). This CDR3 is built from 15 residues. The CDR3 coding sequence is TGTGCCAGCAGCTTGGGACTAGCGGTCTACAATGAGCAGTTCTTC. Residues: CASSLGLAVYNEQFF.

The CDR3 DNA reads as TGCGCCAGCAGCCAAGGTTCGGGAGGGATTGGGGCCAACGTCCTGACTTTC. Its translation: CASSQGSGGIGANVLTF. V usage is TRBV4-1 and J usage is TRBJ2-6; 8 nucleotides align to TRBD2. The CDR3 contains 17 residues. Trimming took 1 base from V and 3 from J; bases not matched to a gene: 5. Germline V CDR1 and CDR2: MGHRA, YSYEKL.

CDR3: CASYGSGGGYGYTF. The CDR3 DNA sequence: TGTGCCAGCTACGGGTCGGGCGGGGGCTATGGCTACACCTTC. The genes are TRBV6-5 and TRBJ1-2, with TRBD1 as a possible D gene (5 bases). This CDR3 spans 14 amino acids. V lost 8 bases, J lost 4 bases, and 17 bases lay in between. Germline assignment: CDR1 MNHEY and CDR2 SVGAGI.

This clone was seen a single time. The V call is TRBV29-1, the J call TRBJ2-3, with 9 nucleotides matching TRBD1. The CDR3 totals 13 residues. J was trimmed by 3 bases and V by 5 bases; bases with no gene match: 3. The germline CDR1 and CDR2 sequences are SQVTM and ANQGSEA. This CDR3 reads CSVNRGQTDTQYF. The CDR3, as DNA: TGCAGCGTTAACAGGGGGCAAACAGATACGCAGTATTTT.

This sequence joins TRBV6-5 and TRBJ2-3; a weak D match, TRBD2 (6 bases). Trimming shortened V by 2 bases and J by 1 base, and 13 bases separated the two germline ends. There are 16 residues in the CDR3. Germline CDR1 and CDR2: MNHEY and SVGAGI. CDR3 region: CASSYARGLGTDTQYF. CDR3 nucleotides: TGTGCCAGCAGTTACGCTAGGGGACTGGGCACAGATACGCAGTATTTT.

This clone appeared a single time. The V gene is TRBV15, the J gene TRBJ2-1, with D tentatively TRBD2 (6 bases). Germline V gene lookup returns CDR1 LNHNV and CDR2 YYDKDF (reference sequence). CDR3 size: 15 residues. The germline V and J ends were trimmed by 11 bases and 8 bases, with 25 bases remaining between them. The CDR3 region has the DNA TGTGCCGTCTCCTCGTCGGCGGGGTTAAGGTATGAGCAGTTCTTC. It encodes CAVSSSAGLRYEQFF. The whole variable domain, filled in from reference TRBV15 and TRBJ2-1, reads DAMVIQNPRYQVTQFGKPVTLSCSQTLNHNVMYWYQQKSSQAPKLLFHYYDKDFNNEADTPDNFQSRRPNTSFCFLDIRSPGLGDTAMYLCAVSSSAGLRYEQFFGPGTRLTVL.

V is TRBV6-5 and J is TRBJ2-2, with 11 bases lining up with TRBD1. Germline values: CDR1 MNHEY, CDR2 SVGAGI. The CDR3 consists of 14 residues. After removal of 5 bases from V and 7 bases from J, the junction contained 3 bases not matched to a gene. CDR3 sequence reads: CASSGQGAVGELFF. Written as DNA, the CDR3 is TGTGCCAGCAGTGGACAGGGGGCGGTCGGGGAGCTGTTTTTT.

The chain is built from TRBV6-5 and TRBJ1-1, with D perhaps TRBD1 (5 bases). Trimming took 0 bases from V and 4 from J, leaving 9 bases between them. Germline V gene sequence: CDR1 MNHEY, CDR2 SVGAGI. The CDR3 has 14 amino acids. CDR3 protein: CASSYSNRLTEAFF. For the CDR3, the DNA is TGTGCCAGCAGTTACTCGAACAGGCTCACTGAAGCTTTCTTT.

The CDR3: CASSPGQISYNEQFF. DNA of the CDR3: TGTGCCAGCAGCCCCGGACAGATCTCCTACAATGAGCAGTTCTTC. The rearrangement uses TRBV5-4 and TRBJ2-1; D possibly corresponds to TRBD1 (6 bases). The V end lost 4 bases, the J end lost 0 bases, and 11 bases lay between the germline ends. This CDR3 is built from 15 residues. The V gene's germline CDR1 is SGHNT and CDR2 YYREEE (reference sequence).

This clone was observed a handful of times. The chain uses TRBV25-1 and TRBJ2-7; 7 nucleotides align to TRBD2. The CDR3 totals 13 residues. CDR1 is MGHDK, CDR2 SYGVNS, per germline. The V and J ends lost 1 base and 4 bases, in that order; junction bases with no gene match: 1. CDR3 sequence (DNA): TGTGCCAGCAGTGAATCGGGGGGATACGAGCAGTACTTC. This codes for CASSESGGYEQYF.

The chain links TRBV7-9 to TRBJ2-6; 9 nucleotides align to TRBD1. This CDR3 comprises 15 residues. The germline gives CDR1 SEHNR, CDR2 FQNEAQ (reference sequence). Unmatched junction bases numbered 7, after V lost 9 bases and J lost 4 bases. The CDR3 here is CASNTQGAGANVLTF. CDR3 sequence (DNA): TGTGCCAGTAACACACAGGGGGCCGGGGCCAACGTCCTGACTTTC.

V is TRBV5-1 and J is TRBJ2-2, with no clear D. The CDR3 extends over 13 amino acids. Between the trimmed V and J ends, which lost 4 bases and 2 bases, there was a span of 6 bases. CDR1 SGHRS and CDR2 YFSETQ come from the germline V gene. The CDR3 reads CASSTDNTGELFF. The CDR3 region has the DNA TGCGCCAGCAGCACCGACAACACCGGGGAGCTGTTTTTT.

This clone was seen a single time. The rearrangement uses TRBV7-6 and TRBJ2-7; D is possibly TRBD2 (5 bases). This CDR3 is built from 12 residues. V lost 4 bases and J 6 bases, leaving 10 bases between the germline ends. Germline V gives CDR1 SGHVS, CDR2 FNYEAQ. CDR3 residues: CASSSPAGEQYF. DNA for the CDR3: TGTGCCAGCAGCTCTCCGGCGGGCGAGCAGTACTTC.

The rearrangement links TRBV27 to TRBJ1-2, with a possible D match to TRBD1 (6 bases). CDR3 length: 16 amino acids. Trimming shortened V by 5 bases and J by 4 bases, and 20 bases separated the two germline ends. In germline, CDR1 is MNHEY, CDR2 SMNVEV (reference sequence). CDR3 region: CASSPTYRVGTYGYTF. The DNA for the CDR3 is TGTGCCAGCAGTCCAACCTACAGGGTCGGGACCTATGGCTACACCTTC.

V and J are TRBV19 and TRBJ1-1; weak D call: TRBD1 (5 bases). CDR1 LNHDA and CDR2 SQIVND come from the germline V gene (reference sequence). CDR3 length: 17 residues. Trimming pared 1 base from V and 1 base from J, leaving 16 bases between. The CDR3 protein is CASSIGPGRVGNTEAFF. Here the CDR3 DNA reads TGTGCCAGTAGTATAGGCCCCGGCAGGGTAGGGAACACTGAAGCTTTCTTT.

The chain is built from TRBV6-6 and TRBJ1-1; D may be TRBD1 (6 bases). Germline V gene lookup returns CDR1 MNHNY and CDR2 SVGAGI (reference sequence). This CDR3 has 14 residues. V lost 6 bases and J lost 1, with 12 bases in between. In DNA form, the CDR3 reads TGTGCCAGCAGCTGGAGGACAGCGAACACTGAAGCTTTCTTT. Encoded protein: CASSWRTANTEAFF.

The chain has TRBV19 and TRBJ1-5; no clear D gene. V was trimmed by 7 bases and J by 4 bases, leaving 17 bases between them. There are 15 residues in the CDR3. The germline CDR1 and CDR2 sequences are LNHDA and SQIVND (reference sequence). The CDR3 spells CASTTTTGGNQPQHF. The CDR3 coding sequence is TGTGCCAGTACCACTACTACGGGCGGGAATCAGCCCCAGCATTTT.

The chain links TRBV5-4 to TRBJ2-1; D call uncertain. Per the germline V gene, CDR1 is SGHNT and CDR2 is YYREEE (reference sequence). CDR3 length: 13 amino acids. V lost 0 bases and J 7 bases, leaving 8 bases between the germline ends. CDR3 protein: CASSLDPVNEQFF. Here the CDR3 DNA reads TGTGCCAGCAGCTTGGATCCGGTGAATGAGCAGTTCTTC.

This chain connects TRBV6-5 to TRBJ1-2; TRBD1 might be the D (5 bases). This CDR3 has 14 residues. Looked up from germline, CDR1 is MNHEY and CDR2 is SVGAGI. The germline V and J ends were trimmed by 0 bases and 8 bases, with 13 bases remaining between them. The CDR3 protein is CASSYSGQAGGYTF. For the CDR3, the DNA is TGTGCCAGCAGTTACTCCGGGCAGGCAGGGGGCTACACCTTC.

The V and J genes are TRBV10-3 and TRBJ2-3; D perhaps matches TRBD2 (6 bases). The V and J ends lost 10 bases and 6 bases respectively, with 26 bases between them. The germline V gene has CDR1 ENHRY and CDR2 SYGVKD. This CDR3 is built from 16 residues. CDR3 DNA sequence: TGTGCCAGTCAGGATGGGTGGGACTCACTGGGGGATACGCAGTATTTT. This gives the protein CASQDGWDSLGDTQYF.

The gene calls are TRBV19 and TRBJ1-5, with 10 positions matching TRBD1. CDR3 length: 15 amino acids. Germline V CDR1 and CDR2: LNHDA, SQIVND (reference sequence). The J segment lost 4 bases and the V segment lost 3 bases, leaving 3 bases of the junction unmatched. The CDR3 bases are TGTGCCAGTAGTATTGGGACAGGGGCTAATCAGCCCCAGCATTTT. It translates to CASSIGTGANQPQHF.

The chain employs TRBV30 and TRBJ2-1, with 13 bases matching TRBD2. This CDR3 has 15 residues. V lost 0 bases and J lost 4; bases outside the gene matches: 0. Germline V gene lookup returns CDR1 GTSNPN and CDR2 SVGIG (reference sequence). The chain's CDR3 is CAWSVGLAGYNEQFF. The CDR3, as DNA: TGTGCCTGGAGTGTGGGACTAGCGGGGTACAATGAGCAGTTCTTC.

The chain links TRBV28 to TRBJ1-1; D unresolved. The V and J ends lost 5 bases and 0 bases respectively, with 13 bases between them. Germline assignment: CDR1 MDHEN and CDR2 SYDVKM. CDR3 length: 15 residues. CDR3 amino acids: CASSPNIVLNTEAFF. The DNA of the CDR3 is TGTGCCAGCAGTCCCAACATCGTACTGAACACTGAAGCTTTCTTT.

V usage is TRBV7-6 and J usage is TRBJ2-3; tentative D call: TRBD2 (6 bases). CDR1 SGHVS and CDR2 FNYEAQ come from the germline V gene. This CDR3 is 16 amino acids long. V lost 2 bases, J lost 6 bases, and 18 bases lay in between. CDR3 region: CASSLMEGGPWDTQYF. CDR3 in DNA: TGTGCCAGCAGCTTAATGGAGGGAGGCCCCTGGGATACGCAGTATTTT.